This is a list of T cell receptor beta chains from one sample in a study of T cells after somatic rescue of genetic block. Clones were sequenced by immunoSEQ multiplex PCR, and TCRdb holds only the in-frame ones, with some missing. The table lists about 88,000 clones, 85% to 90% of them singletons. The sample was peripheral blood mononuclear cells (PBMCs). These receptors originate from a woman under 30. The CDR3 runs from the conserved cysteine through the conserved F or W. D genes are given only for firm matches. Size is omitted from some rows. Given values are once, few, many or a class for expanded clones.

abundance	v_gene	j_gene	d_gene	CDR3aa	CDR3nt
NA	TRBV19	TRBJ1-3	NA	CASSPPSSGNTIYF	TGTGCCAGTAGCCCCCCAAGCTCTGGAAACACCATATATTTT
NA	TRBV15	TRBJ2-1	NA	CATSRDRLAEQFF	TGTGCCACCAGCAGAGATCGGCTAGCTGAGCAGTTCTTC
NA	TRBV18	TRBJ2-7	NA	CASSPRLVYEQYF	TGTGCCAGCTCACCACGGCTAGTCTACGAGCAGTACTTC
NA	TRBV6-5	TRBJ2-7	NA	CASSYGGLRYEQYF	TGTGCCAGCAGTTACGGGGGGCTGAGGTACGAGCAGTACTTC
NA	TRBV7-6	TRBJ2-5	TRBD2	CASSSPRGSAGGGQYF	TGTGCCAGCAGCTCTCCCCGGGGTAGCGCCGGGGGGGGCCAGTACTTC
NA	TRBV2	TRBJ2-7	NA	CASQAGNEQYF	TGTGCCAGCCAGGCTGGTAACGAGCAGTACTTC
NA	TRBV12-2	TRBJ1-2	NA	CASRFCPSKKDYGYTF	TGTGCAAGTCGCTTTTGCCCTTCCAAAAAGGACTATGGCTACACCTTC
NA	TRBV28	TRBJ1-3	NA	CASAGAENTIYF	TGTGCCAGCGCGGGGGCAGAGAACACCATATATTTT
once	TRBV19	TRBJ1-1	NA	CASSPHPAMNTEAFF	TGTGCCAGTAGTCCACATCCGGCTATGAACACTGAAGCTTTCTTT
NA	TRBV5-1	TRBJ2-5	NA	CASSLQTISPGKTQYF	TGCGCCAGCAGCTTGCAGACAATTTCCCCTGGGAAGACCCAGTACTTC
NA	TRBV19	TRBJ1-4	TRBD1	CASSTSPTGVWEKLFF	TGTGCCAGTAGTACCTCACCGACAGGGGTTTGGGAAAAACTGTTTTTT
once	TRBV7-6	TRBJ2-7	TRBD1	CASSLGTGNSYEQYF	TGTGCCAGCAGCTTAGGGACAGGGAACTCCTACGAGCAGTACTTC
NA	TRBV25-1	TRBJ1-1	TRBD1	CASSTGGRRTEAFF	TGTGCCAGCAGTACAGGGGGACGTCGCACTGAAGCTTTCTTT
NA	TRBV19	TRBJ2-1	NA	CASSTTIRLIINNEQFF	TGTGCCAGTAGTACAACGATCCGACTAATAATAAACAATGAGCAGTTCTTC
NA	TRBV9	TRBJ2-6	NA	CASRGAVAGANVLTF	TGTGCCAGCCGTGGTGCCGTGGCCGGGGCCAACGTCCTGACTTTC
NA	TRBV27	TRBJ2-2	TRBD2	CASSLRLPGRAGTGELFF	TGTGCCAGCAGTTTAAGGTTACCCGGGAGGGCTGGTACCGGGGAGCTGTTTTTT
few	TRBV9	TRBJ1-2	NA	CASSVGWAGDGYTF	TGTGCCAGCAGCGTAGGGTGGGCAGGGGATGGCTACACCTTC
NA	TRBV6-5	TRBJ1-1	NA	CASKRRQDNTEAFF	TGTGCCAGCAAGCGTCGGCAGGACAACACTGAAGCTTTCTTT
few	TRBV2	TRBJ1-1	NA	CASRAGATGFGEAFF	TGTGCCAGCAGAGCAGGGGCTACAGGTTTCGGTGAAGCTTTCTTT
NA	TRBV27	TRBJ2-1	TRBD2	CASRTSGSSNEQFF	TGTGCCAGCAGAACTAGCGGGAGCAGTAATGAGCAGTTCTTC
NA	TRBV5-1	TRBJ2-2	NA	CASSEDFTGELFF	TGCGCCAGCAGCGAGGACTTCACCGGGGAGCTGTTTTTT
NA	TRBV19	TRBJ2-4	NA	CASSISRGRNIQYF	TGTGCCAGTAGTATATCCAGGGGCAGGAACATTCAGTACTTC
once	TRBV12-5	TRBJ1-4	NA	CASGLIRGADEKLFF	TGTGCTAGTGGTTTGATACGGGGGGCCGATGAAAAACTGTTTTTT